This TCR beta chain was sequenced in a study of shared clonotypes between healthy human individuals. Every donor, a Caucasian adult, lived in Nashville, Tennessee. Researchers partitioned CD4+ cells into CD45RA+ naive and CD45RA-negative memory subsets. The assay was immunoSEQ multiplex PCR, and TCRdb's table has in-frame clones only and misses some. The repertoire holds a few million clones, more than 80% seen once, with about 0.41% in the top ten. The CDR3 has 12 amino acids. Germline CDR1 and CDR2: SQVTM and ANQGSEA. V dropped 0 bases and J dropped 4 bases, with 4 bases sitting between them. The clonotype originates from a man between 18 and 35 years old in good health. Some clones in this sample may be carry-over from other donors' samples. The chain carries TRBV29-1 and TRBJ1-3; D ambiguous. The sample was naive CD4+ T cells from PBMCs. Subset denoted: CD45RA+ positively selected. The DNA of the CDR3 is TGCAGCGTTGAAGATTCGGGAAACACCATATATTTT. As protein: CSVEDSGNTIYF.